A single sample gave rise to the 19 T cell receptor beta chains below, sequenced in a study of T cell repertoires in cytomegalovirus infection. One entry per CDR3 protein, called by TCRdb with MiXCR from the reads. Here the sample spans some 390,000 distinct CDR3 sequences, around 18% being singletons. Sequenced: PBMCs. The receptors here all came from a human donor in good health (CMV status not recorded). Some clones in this sample may be carry-over from other donors' samples.

At least ten counts were recorded for this clonotype. The gene calls are TRBV6-1 and TRBJ2-5; no firm D call. Between the trimmed V and J ends, which lost 4 bases and 5 bases, there was a span of 5 bases. The CDR3 spans 11 residues. Germline V CDR1 and CDR2: MNHNS, SASEGT. This CDR3 reads CASSVLETQYF. The CDR3 nucleotides read TGTGCCAGCAGTGTACTTGAGACCCAGTACTTC.

This clonotype was picked up a small number of times. V usage is TRBV28 and J usage is TRBJ1-4; possible D gene TRBD1, 5 bases. The V and J ends lost 5 bases and 0 bases respectively, with 19 bases between them. From germline, CDR1 is MDHEN and CDR2 SYDVKM. The CDR3 consists of 18 residues. The CDR3 loop is CASSPTGTLVATNEKLFF. DNA of the CDR3: TGTGCCAGCAGTCCCACCGGGACTTTAGTTGCAACTAATGAAAAACTGTTTTTT.

This clonotype was seen a handful of times. This chain links TRBV19 with TRBJ2-3, with D uncertain. In germline, CDR1 is LNHDA, CDR2 SQIVND (reference sequence). The CDR3 has 11 amino acids. The V and J ends lost 3 bases and 5 bases respectively, with 3 bases between them. CDR3 DNA sequence: TGTGCCAGTAGTATCGGAGATACGCAGTATTTT. Translation gives CASSIGDTQYF. The complete variable domain, with remaining parts taken from reference TRBV19 and TRBJ2-3, reads DGGITQSPKYLFRKEGQNVTLSCEQNLNHDAMYWYRQDPGQGLRLIYYSQIVNDFQKGDIAEGYSVSREKKESFPLTVTSAQKNPTAFYLCASSIGDTQYFGPGTRLTVL.

This rearrangement joins TRBV6-6 to TRBJ1-1; D remains unclear. CDR1 MNHNY and CDR2 SVGAGI come from the germline V gene (reference sequence). The length of the CDR3 is 15 residues. The V end lost 8 bases, the J end lost 1 base, and 17 bases lay between the germline ends. The DNA for the CDR3 is TGTGCCAGCCGCGCGTATGTGGGCCAGAACACTGAAGCTTTCTTT. Encoded protein: CASRAYVGQNTEAFF.

The chain joins TRBV7-2 to TRBJ2-7, with a weak D call TRBD2 (5 bases). V dropped 2 bases and J dropped 2 bases, with 13 bases sitting between them. Germline CDR1 reads SGHTA; CDR2 reads FQGNSA. There are 15 residues in the CDR3. Here the CDR3 reads CASSLLVEGTYEQYF. The DNA for the CDR3 is TGTGCCAGCAGCTTATTGGTTGAGGGAACCTACGAGCAGTACTTC.

This clonotype occurred a few times. The rearrangement joins TRBV12-3 or TRBV12-4 to TRBJ2-4, with a tentative D call TRBD2 (5 bases). V dropped 6 bases and J dropped 1 base, with 16 bases sitting between them. The length of the CDR3 is 16 residues. As DNA, the CDR3 is TGTGCCAGCAGCCTGGGCGGGTTAAGGGCCAAAAACATTCAGTACTTC. Translated: CASSLGGLRAKNIQYF.

This clonotype was found a few times. The rearrangement joins TRBV24-1 to TRBJ2-1; D is unclear. Germline CDR1 KGHDR, CDR2 SFDVKD. CDR3 length: 15 residues. Trimming took off 3 bases at V and 9 bases at J, with 17 bases between the two ends. The CDR3 here is CATSDPPGPTGEQFF. The CDR3 DNA reads TGTGCCACCAGTGATCCTCCCGGCCCAACGGGTGAGCAGTTCTTC.

This clonotype was found many times. This chain joins TRBV2 and TRBJ2-7; D is undetermined. V lost 7 bases and J lost 5, with 12 bases in between. Germline lookup yields CDR1 SNHLY and CDR2 FYNNEI. The CDR3 is 12 residues long. CDR3 protein: CASTPPSDEQYF. The CDR3 region has the DNA TGTGCCAGCACCCCTCCTTCTGACGAGCAGTACTTC.

This clonotype was counted ten times or more. CDR3: CASSLDVGGYQETQYF. The CDR3 DNA sequence: TGTGCCAGCAGCTTAGACGTAGGAGGGTACCAAGAGACCCAGTACTTC. The chain is built from TRBV7-9 and TRBJ2-5, with D maybe TRBD2 (6 bases). The V gene's germline CDR1 is SEHNR and CDR2 FQNEAQ (reference sequence). This CDR3 spans 16 amino acids. Trimming removed 1 base at V and 0 bases at J, with 12 bases between.

This clonotype was seen ten or more times. The rearrangement uses TRBV20-1 and TRBJ1-2, with a weak D call TRBD1 (6 bases). The CDR3 has 14 residues. From germline, CDR1 is DFQATT and CDR2 SNEGSKA (reference sequence). Trimming cost V 6 bases and J 4 bases, with 18 bases left between them. The CDR3, as DNA: TGCAGTGCCCAAAAGGGGGGGGCCCCCTATGGCTACACCTTC. As protein: CSAQKGGAPYGYTF.

This sequence joins TRBV20-1 and TRBJ2-7; perhaps TRBD1 as D (6 bases). This CDR3 has 12 residues. CDR1 and CDR2 (germline): DFQATT, SNEGSKA (reference sequence). The V and J ends lost 4 bases and 4 bases respectively, with 11 bases between them. CDR3: CSATGDAYEQYF. Here the CDR3 DNA reads TGCAGTGCTACAGGGGACGCGTACGAGCAGTACTTC.

The genes are TRBV11-2 and TRBJ1-1; maybe TRBD1 (5 bases). Trimming took off 4 bases at V and 4 bases at J, with 10 bases between the two ends. CDR1 is SGHAT, CDR2 FQNNGV, per germline. The length of the CDR3 is 13 residues. The CDR3 nucleotides read TGTGCCAGCAGCTCGGGACCGGGCACTGAAGCTTTCTTT. Its translation: CASSSGPGTEAFF.

In this sample, this clonotype turned up a few times. V gene TRBV2 combines with J gene TRBJ1-1; 8 bases line up with TRBD1. Germline loops: CDR1 SNHLY, CDR2 FYNNEI. The trim removed 7 bases at V and 3 bases at J, leaving 4 bases unmatched. The CDR3 is 13 residues long. The CDR3: CASTKTGDTEAFF. Written as DNA, the CDR3 is TGTGCCAGCACCAAGACAGGGGACACTGAAGCTTTCTTT.

This clonotype occurred a few times. The chain employs TRBV20-1 and TRBJ2-7, with TRBD1 as a possible D gene (6 bases). Trimming shortened V by 5 bases and J by 7 bases, and 21 bases separated the two germline ends. This CDR3 has 14 residues. Per germline, CDR1 DFQATT and CDR2 SNEGSKA (reference sequence). The DNA for the CDR3 is TGCAGTGCTCAGGGGACCGTAGTCTCTCGGGAGCAGTACTTC. It codes for CSAQGTVVSREQYF.

At least ten counts were recorded for this clonotype. The V call is TRBV7-9, the J call TRBJ2-1, with D unresolved. CDR3 size: 14 residues. Trimming took 9 bases from V and 0 from J, leaving 12 bases between them. The germline CDR1 and CDR2 sequences are SEHNR and FQNEAQ (reference sequence). CDR3: CASTQPSSYNEQFF. The DNA for the CDR3 is TGTGCCAGTACCCAGCCGAGCTCCTACAATGAGCAGTTCTTC.

There are a few counts of this clonotype. The genes are TRBV15 and TRBJ2-4; perhaps TRBD1 as D (6 bases). The CDR3 length is 17 residues. Trimming removed 0 bases at V and 3 bases at J, with 15 bases between. Germline CDR1 and CDR2: LNHNV and YYDKDF (reference sequence). The CDR3 loop reads CATSRDAGDRDKNIQYF. The CDR3 DNA reads TGTGCCACCAGCAGAGACGCAGGGGATCGGGACAAAAACATTCAGTACTTC.

The chain recombines TRBV7-2 with TRBJ2-7, with a tentative D call TRBD1 (5 bases). This CDR3 has 15 amino acids. CDR1 is SGHTA, CDR2 FQGNSA, per germline. Trimming removed 4 bases from V and 6 bases from J, with 19 bases in between. CDR3 in amino acids: CASSSVQGSFAEQYF. For the CDR3, the DNA is TGTGCCAGCAGCTCAGTGCAGGGATCGTTCGCCGAGCAGTACTTC.

This clonotype was seen at least ten times. This rearrangement joins TRBV7-2 to TRBJ2-2; 13 bases agree with TRBD2. The germline V gene has CDR1 SGHTA and CDR2 FQGNSA. This CDR3 comprises 16 residues. J lost 6 bases, V lost 5 bases, and 6 bases had no gene match. CDR3 sequence reads: CASSRTSGRFAGELFF. The CDR3 coding sequence is TGTGCCAGCAGCCGGACTAGCGGGAGATTCGCCGGGGAGCTGTTTTTT.

This clonotype was observed at least ten times. This sequence joins TRBV7-9 and TRBJ1-1; D possibly corresponds to TRBD1 (6 bases). Germline V gives CDR1 SEHNR, CDR2 FQNEAQ (reference sequence). V lost 4 bases to trimming and J lost 7 bases, with 16 bases between them. CDR3 size: 14 residues. CDR3 in DNA: TGTGCCAGCAGCTACGGCTCCGGGACACTTGAAGCTTTCTTT. Translation: CASSYGSGTLEAFF. The whole variable domain, remainder taken from reference TRBV7-9 and TRBJ1-1, is DTGVSQNPRHKITKRGQNVTFRCDPISEHNRLYWYRQTLGQGPEFLTYFQNEAQLEKSRLLSDRFSAERPKGSFSTLEIQRTEQGDSAMYLCASSYGSGTLEAFFGQGTRLTVV.